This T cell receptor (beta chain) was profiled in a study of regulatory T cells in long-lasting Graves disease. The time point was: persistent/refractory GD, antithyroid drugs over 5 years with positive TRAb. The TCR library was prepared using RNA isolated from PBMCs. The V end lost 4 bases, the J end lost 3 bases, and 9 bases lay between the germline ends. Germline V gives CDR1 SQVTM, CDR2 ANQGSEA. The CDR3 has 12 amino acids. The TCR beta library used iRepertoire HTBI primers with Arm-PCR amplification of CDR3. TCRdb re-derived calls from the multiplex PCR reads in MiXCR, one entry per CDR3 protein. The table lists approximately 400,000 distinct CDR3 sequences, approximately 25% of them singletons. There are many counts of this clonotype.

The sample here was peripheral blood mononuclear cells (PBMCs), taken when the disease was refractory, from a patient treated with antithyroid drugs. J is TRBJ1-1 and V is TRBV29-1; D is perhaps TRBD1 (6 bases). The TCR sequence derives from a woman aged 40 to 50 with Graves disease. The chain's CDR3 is CSVVRGHTEAFF. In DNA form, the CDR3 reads TGCAGCGTTGTCCGGGGGCACACTGAAGCTTTCTTT.